This entry is about one T cell receptor (beta chain). Its antigen remains unknown. Germline and junction disagree at one end, which may indicate a read error. This sample was taken from a study of early T cells in non-severe SARS-CoV-2 infection. In TCRdb, the 5' RACE reads were re-called with MiXCR into one record per CDR3 protein. Of tens of thousands of distinct CDR3 sequences listed, over 11% were seen once; the top ten hold roughly 3%. This CDR3 contains 16 residues. CDR1 SGHTA and CDR2 FQGNSA come from the germline V gene. Points from the study as a whole: Missing private and CD4 specificities, VDJdb matching favored anti-spike CD8 responses.

The genes are TRBV7-2 and TRBJ1-4, with D unclear. This sequence was found in an adult who was a healthcare worker with PCR-confirmed SARS-CoV-2 infection or an uninfected control (not recorded which). The sample comprised whole blood. The DNA for the CDR3 is TGTGTCAGCAGCTTAGTGGGTACTGCAACTAATGAAAAACTGTTTTTT. Residues: CVSSLVGTATNEKLFF.